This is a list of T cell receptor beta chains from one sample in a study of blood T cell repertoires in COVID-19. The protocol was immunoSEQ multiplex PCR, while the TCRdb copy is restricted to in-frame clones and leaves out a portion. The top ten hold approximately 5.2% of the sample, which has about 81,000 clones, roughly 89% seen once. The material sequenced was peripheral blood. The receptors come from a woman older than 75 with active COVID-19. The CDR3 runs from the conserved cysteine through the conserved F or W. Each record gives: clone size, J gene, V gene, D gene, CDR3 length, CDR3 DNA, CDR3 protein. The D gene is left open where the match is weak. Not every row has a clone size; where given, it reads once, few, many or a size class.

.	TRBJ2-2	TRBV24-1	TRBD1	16	TGTGCCACCAGTGATTCTGGGACAGAGAACACCGGGGAGCTGTTTTTT	CATSDSGTENTGELFF
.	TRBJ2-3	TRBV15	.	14	TGTGCCACCGCTCAGGGATGGGGCACAGATACGCAGTATTTT	CATAQGWGTDTQYF
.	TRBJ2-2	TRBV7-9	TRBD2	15	TGTGCCAGCAGTAGCGGGCCCGGGAACACCGGGGAGCTGTTTTTT	CASSSGPGNTGELFF
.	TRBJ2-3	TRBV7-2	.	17	TGTGCCAGCAGCTTAGTCCGGGGTGGGATTAGCACAGATACGCAGTATTTT	CASSLVRGGISTDTQYF
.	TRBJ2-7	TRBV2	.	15	TGTGCCAGCAGTGAAGGCGGCAGCCTTATTTACGAGCAGTACTTC	CASSEGGSLIYEQYF
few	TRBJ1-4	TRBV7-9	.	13	TGTGCCAGCAGCACCACCGGGGGGGAAAAACTGTTTTTT	CASSTTGGEKLFF
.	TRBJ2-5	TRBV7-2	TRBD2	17	TGTGCCAGCAGCCGTATACTAGCGGGGTTCCTCCAAGAGACCCAGTACTTC	CASSRILAGFLQETQYF
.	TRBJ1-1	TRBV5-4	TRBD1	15	TGTGCCAGCAGCTCGGTAGGGACAGGGGTCACTGAAGCTTTCTTT	CASSSVGTGVTEAFF
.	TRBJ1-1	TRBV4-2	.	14	TGTGCCAGCAGCCAAGCGGGCCCCGGGGGTGAAGCTTTCTTT	CASSQAGPGGEAFF
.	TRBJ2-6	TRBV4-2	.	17	TGTGCCAGCAGCCAAGCCCAGGGCTACTCTGGGGCCAACGTCCTGACTTTC	CASSQAQGYSGANVLTF
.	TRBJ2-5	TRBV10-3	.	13	TGTGCCATCAGTGGGCTCCAACAAGAGACCCAGTACTTC	CAISGLQQETQYF
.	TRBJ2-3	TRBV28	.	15	TGTGCCAGCAGTTTACCAGGGGGAGGAACAGATACGCAGTATTTT	CASSLPGGGTDTQYF
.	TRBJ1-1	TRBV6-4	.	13	TGTGCCAGCAGTCCCGATGGGCAGCTTGAAGCTTTCTTT	CASSPDGQLEAFF
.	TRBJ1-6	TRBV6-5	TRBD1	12	TGTGCCATCAGGGACAGTAATTCACCCCTCCACTTT	CAIRDSNSPLHF
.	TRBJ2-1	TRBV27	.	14	TGTGCCAGCAGTCCCCCGGGGGAGGCCGCTGAGCAGTTCTTC	CASSPPGEAAEQFF
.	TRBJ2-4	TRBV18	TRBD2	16	TGTGCCAGCTCATACAGCGGGAGCGGATTCAAAAACATTCAGTACTTC	CASSYSGSGFKNIQYF
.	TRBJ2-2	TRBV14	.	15	TGTGCCAGCAGCCAAGGCCAGGGGTGGACCGGGGAGCTGTTTTTT	CASSQGQGWTGELFF
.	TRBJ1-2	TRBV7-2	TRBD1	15	TGTGCCAGCAGCTTAGGGGACAGGAGTCGAGGTGGCTACACCTTC	CASSLGDRSRGGYTF
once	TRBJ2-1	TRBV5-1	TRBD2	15	TGCGCCAGCAGCTTCTACAGCGGGAAAAACAATGAGCAGTTCTTC	CASSFYSGKNNEQFF
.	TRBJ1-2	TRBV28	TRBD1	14	TGTGCCAGCAGTTTGACAGGGATTAACTATGGCTACACCTTC	CASSLTGINYGYTF
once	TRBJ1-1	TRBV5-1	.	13	TGCGCCAGCAGCCGCTCGAACAGGCTATCAGCTTTCTTT	CASSRSNRLSAFF
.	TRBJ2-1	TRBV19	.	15	TGTGCCAGCCGGATGTCGGGGAGTATCTACAATGAGCAGTTCTTC	CASRMSGSIYNEQFF
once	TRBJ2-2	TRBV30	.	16	TGTGCCTGGAGCCTTGCCCGAGCCCCGAACACCGGGGAGCTGTTTTTT	CAWSLARAPNTGELFF
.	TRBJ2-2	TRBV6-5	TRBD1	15	TGTGCCAGCCGCGCGACAGGGGGCTCGGGCGGGGAGCTGTTTTTT	CASRATGGSGGELFF
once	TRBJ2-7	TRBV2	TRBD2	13	TGTGCCAGCAGCGGGACTACCGGGGACGAGCAGTACTTC	CASSGTTGDEQYF
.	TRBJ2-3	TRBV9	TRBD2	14	TGTGCCAGCAGCAGACTAGCGGGAACAGATACGCAGTATTTT	CASSRLAGTDTQYF
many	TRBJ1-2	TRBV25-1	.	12	TGTGCCAGCAGTGGAAGCCCCGATGGCTACACCTTC	CASSGSPDGYTF
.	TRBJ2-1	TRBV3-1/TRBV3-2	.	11	TGTGCCAGCAGTACCTCGGGGGAGCAGTTCTTC	CASSTSGEQFF
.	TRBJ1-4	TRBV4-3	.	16	TGCGCCAGCAGCCAAGTCGGTCGCGGAACTAATGAAAAACTGTTTTTT	CASSQVGRGTNEKLFF
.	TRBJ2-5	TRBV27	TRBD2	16	TGTGCCAGCTCTACATCTCGGGGGGGACGCCAAGAGACCCAGTACTTC	CASSTSRGGRQETQYF
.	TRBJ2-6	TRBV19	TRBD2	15	TGTGCCAGTACGAGACTAGCGATCGGGGCCAACGTCCTGACTTTC	CASTRLAIGANVLTF
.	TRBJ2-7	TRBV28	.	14	TGTGCCAGCAGGACCAGGAGGGAATCCTACGAGCAGTACTTC	CASRTRRESYEQYF
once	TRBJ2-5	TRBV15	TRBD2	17	TGTGCCACCAGCAGAGTTCGCCTAGCGGGACACCAAGAGACCCAGTACTTC	CATSRVRLAGHQETQYF
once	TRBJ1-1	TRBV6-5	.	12	TGTGCCAGTAGAGGGGGGAACACTGAAGCTTTCTTT	CASRGGNTEAFF